The clone carrying this TCR beta chain has just one count. Antigen: not known. These data come from a study of shared clonotypes between healthy human individuals. About the research overall: Researchers assigned three CD4 naive, three CD4 memory, two CD8 naive and one CD8 memory plate to each donor.

Replicate PCRs run on sorted subsets employed about 220 ng DNA, roughly 30,000 T cell genomes. The data were produced by immunoSEQ multiplex PCR, yet TCRdb's version contains in-frame clones alone and is incomplete. Among some 1,100,000 clones listed, around three quarters were seen once. The study's findings and limits: Generation probabilities of non-shared clonotypes were lower (relative to those shared by all four donors). Naive subsets typically showed greater estimated richness than memory subsets.

V was cut by 1 base and J by 6 bases, with 7 bases left in between. Germline loops: CDR1 SGHNT, CDR2 YYREEE (reference sequence). CDR3 size: 12 residues. The rearrangement uses TRBV5-4 and TRBJ1-2; D remains ambiguous. This TCR derives from a man aged 18-30 years in good health. Some clones in this sample may be carry-over from other donors' samples. The sequenced sample consisted of memory CD4+ T cells from PBMCs. The subset here: CD45RA-negative fraction. CDR3 in DNA: TGTGCCAGCAGCTTGTTGGGGAATGGCTACACCTTC. Translated, it gives CASSLLGNGYTF.